This record concerns one TCR beta chain sequence. These data are taken from a study of blood T cell repertoires in COVID-19. Profiling relied on immunoSEQ multiplex PCR, and the TCRdb table lists in-frame clones only, not all of them. In the table there are 300,000 or so clones, 90% of which are singletons. This clonotype was obtained from a woman aged 25 to 39 with COVID-19, enrolled during active disease. Material for sequencing was peripheral blood.

CDR3 sequence (DNA): TGTGCCAGCAGCCCTTGGACTTGGGTCGGGGAAGCTTTCTTT. It codes for CASSPWTWVGEAFF. The rearrangement joins TRBV6-2 or TRBV6-3 to TRBJ1-1, with unresolved D. From germline, CDR1 is MNHEY and CDR2 SVGEGT. The CDR3 is 14 amino acids. The germline V and J ends were trimmed by 6 bases and 8 bases, with 19 bases remaining between them.